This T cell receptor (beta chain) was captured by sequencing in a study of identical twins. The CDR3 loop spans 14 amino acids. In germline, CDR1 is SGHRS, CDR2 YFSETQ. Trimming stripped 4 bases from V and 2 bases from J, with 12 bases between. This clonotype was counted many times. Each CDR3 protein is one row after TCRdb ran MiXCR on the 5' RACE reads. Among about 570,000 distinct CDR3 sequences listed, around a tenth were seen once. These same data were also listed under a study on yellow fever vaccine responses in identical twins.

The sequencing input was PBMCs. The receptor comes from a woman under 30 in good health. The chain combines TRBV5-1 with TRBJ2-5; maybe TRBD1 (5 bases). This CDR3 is CASSLGRKQETQYF. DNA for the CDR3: TGCGCCAGCAGCCTGGGGCGGAAACAAGAGACCCAGTACTTC.